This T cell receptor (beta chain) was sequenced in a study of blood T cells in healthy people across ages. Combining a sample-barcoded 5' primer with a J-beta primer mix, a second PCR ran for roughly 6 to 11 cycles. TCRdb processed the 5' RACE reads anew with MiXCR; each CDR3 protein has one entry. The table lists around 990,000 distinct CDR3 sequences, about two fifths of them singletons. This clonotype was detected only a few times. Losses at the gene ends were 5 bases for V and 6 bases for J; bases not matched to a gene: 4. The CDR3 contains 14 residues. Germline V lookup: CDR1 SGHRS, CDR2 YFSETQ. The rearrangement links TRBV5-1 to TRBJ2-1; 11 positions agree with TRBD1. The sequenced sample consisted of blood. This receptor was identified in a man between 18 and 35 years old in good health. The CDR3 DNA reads TGCGCCAGCAGACTGGGGACAGGGGGCAATGAGCAGTTCTTC. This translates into CASRLGTGGNEQFF.